These T cell receptor beta chains were read from a single sample in a study of monozygotic twins with inflammatory bowel disease. TCRdb reworked the 5' RACE reads into one entry per CDR3 protein, no DNA. This sample's clone table lists around 380,000 distinct CDR3 sequences. Sequencing input: blood. Receptors originate from a human donor with ulcerative colitis or Crohn's disease, or a healthy co-twin of an affected twin (not recorded which). The CDR3 runs from the conserved cysteine through the conserved F or W.

j_call v_call cdr3_aa
TRBJ1-2 TRBV5-5 CASSLWSERGGYTF
TRBJ2-5 TRBV18 CASSPPGLVETQYF
TRBJ2-7 TRBV13 CASSLDGGPGTHEQYF
TRBJ1-2 TRBV30 CAWSSFTNYGYTF
TRBJ1-4 TRBV5-5 CASSPYSGTGGEKLFF
TRBJ2-1 TRBV20-1 CSAADRLASVDEQFF
TRBJ2-7 TRBV7-9 CASSNLIGQVAYEQYF
TRBJ2-4 TRBV12-3/TRBV12-4 CASSLWQGAKNIQYF
TRBJ2-1 TRBV4-1 CASRGGGIEITYNEQFF
TRBJ2-1 TRBV5-1 CASSLAVGSGNEQFF
TRBJ1-4 TRBV5-1 CASSPQQTGIGEKLFF
TRBJ2-3 TRBV28 CASSLWGPVTGSRTDTQYF
TRBJ1-1 TRBV11-1 CASSLRQGRLSGNTEAFF
TRBJ2-1 TRBV6-5 CASSSSNSHQQFF
TRBJ2-2 TRBV24-1 CATSDRGGGTANTGELFF
TRBJ1-5 TRBV5-1 CASSPGTTLNQPQHF
TRBJ2-7 TRBV12-2 CASRGGPSGNNYEQYF
TRBJ1-1 TRBV7-9 CASSLVDSLRGAFF